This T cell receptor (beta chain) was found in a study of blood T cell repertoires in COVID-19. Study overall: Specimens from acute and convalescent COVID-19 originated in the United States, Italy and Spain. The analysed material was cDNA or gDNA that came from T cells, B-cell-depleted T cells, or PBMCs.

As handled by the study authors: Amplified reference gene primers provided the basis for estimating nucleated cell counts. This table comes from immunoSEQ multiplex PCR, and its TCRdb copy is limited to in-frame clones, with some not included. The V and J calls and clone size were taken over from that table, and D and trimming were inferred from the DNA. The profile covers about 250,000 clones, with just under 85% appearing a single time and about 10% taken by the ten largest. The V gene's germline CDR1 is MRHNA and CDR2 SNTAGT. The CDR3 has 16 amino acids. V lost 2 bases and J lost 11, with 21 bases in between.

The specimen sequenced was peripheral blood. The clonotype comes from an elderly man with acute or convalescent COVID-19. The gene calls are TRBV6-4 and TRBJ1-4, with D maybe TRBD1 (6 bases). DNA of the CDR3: TGTGCCAGCAGTGACACCACAGGGACCCCGAGGGGGAAACTGTTTTTT. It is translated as CASSDTTGTPRGKLFF.